What follows are 2 T cell receptor beta chains derived from one specimen sequenced in a study of blood T cells in healthy people across ages. It was with a sample-barcoded 5' primer and a J-beta primer mix that a second PCR of roughly 6 to 11 cycles was run. MiXCR, applied by TCRdb to the 5' RACE reads, yields one record per CDR3 protein. Of about 1.4 million distinct CDR3 sequences in the sample, approximately 63% were seen once. Sequencing used blood. The receptors originated from a man aged 18 to 29 in good health.

V is TRBV4-2 and J is TRBJ2-1; TRBD2 aligns across 7 bases. The trim removed 8 bases at V and 9 bases at J, leaving 16 bases unmatched. The germline CDR1 and CDR2 sequences are LGHNA and YNFKEQ. The CDR3 runs to 15 residues. CDR3 residues: CASSKLAQGASEQFF. The CDR3 DNA reads TGTGCCAGCTCGAAACTAGCGCAAGGGGCATCTGAGCAGTTCTTC.

In its sample, this clonotype was seen a few times. The rearrangement links TRBV29-1 to TRBJ2-2; no clear D gene. V dropped 6 bases and J dropped 6 bases, with 11 bases sitting between them. Germline V gene sequence: CDR1 SQVTM, CDR2 ANQGSEA. This CDR3 region has 12 residues. As DNA, the CDR3 is TGCAGCGTCCTCCACGCTCCCGGGGAGCTGTTTTTT. It specifies CSVLHAPGELFF.